The sample holds one count of the clone carrying this TCR beta chain. This sample was taken from a study of blood T cell repertoires in COVID-19. Study-wide background: Researchers got acute and convalescent COVID-19 samples from the United States, Italy and Spain. Sources were T cells, B-cell-depleted T cells, or PBMCs; the material itself was cDNA or gDNA.

The authors' processing: From reference gene primer amplification, estimates of nucleated cell counts were derived. TCRdb's table, derived via immunoSEQ multiplex PCR, lists solely in-frame clones and lacks some. For V, J and clone size, that table is used; D and trimming come from the DNA. The data show approximately 150,000 clones, 65% to 85% seen once. This CDR3 has 18 residues. V lost 6 bases to trimming and J lost 0 bases, with 23 bases between them. CDR1 is MDHEN, CDR2 SYDVKM, per germline. The rearrangement joins TRBV28 to TRBJ1-1, with D possibly being TRBD1 (5 bases). The sequence was obtained from a man aged 25-40 years with COVID-19, enrolled during active disease. Sequenced material: peripheral blood. The CDR3, as DNA: TGTGCCAGCAGGGACTTGACGCGGCGGGGCGAGATGAACACTGAAGCTTTCTTT. It specifies CASRDLTRRGEMNTEAFF. The full variable domain, in which reference TRBV28 and TRBJ1-1 provide the parts outside the CDR3, is DVKVTQSSRYLVKRTGEKVFLECVQDMDHENMFWYRQDPGLGLRLIYFSYDVKMKEKGDIPEGYSVSREKKERFSLILESASTNQTSMYLCASRDLTRRGEMNTEAFFGQGTRLTVV.